This T cell receptor beta chain was observed in a study of PD-L1 blockade in urothelial cancer. Across the whole study: T cells numbered a median of roughly 150,000 in the blood samples.

The protocol was immunoSEQ multiplex PCR, while the TCRdb copy is restricted to in-frame clones and leaves out a portion. The sample carries more than 55,000 clones, roughly 80% recorded once. V was cut by 5 bases and J by 8 bases, with 18 bases left in between. CDR3 length equals 15 residues. Germline V gives CDR1 SGHVS, CDR2 FQNEAQ. The time point: pretreatment peripheral blood. The specimen comprised PBMCs, sampled around atezolizumab (anti-PD-L1) treatment. This receptor was identified in a man aged 70-80 years with urothelial cancer. The rearrangement joins TRBV7-8 to TRBJ1-4, with D unresolved. CDR3 sequence reads: CASSERRTVGEKLFF. The DNA for the CDR3 is TGTGCCAGCAGCGAAAGACGCACGGTGGGCGAAAAACTGTTTTTT.